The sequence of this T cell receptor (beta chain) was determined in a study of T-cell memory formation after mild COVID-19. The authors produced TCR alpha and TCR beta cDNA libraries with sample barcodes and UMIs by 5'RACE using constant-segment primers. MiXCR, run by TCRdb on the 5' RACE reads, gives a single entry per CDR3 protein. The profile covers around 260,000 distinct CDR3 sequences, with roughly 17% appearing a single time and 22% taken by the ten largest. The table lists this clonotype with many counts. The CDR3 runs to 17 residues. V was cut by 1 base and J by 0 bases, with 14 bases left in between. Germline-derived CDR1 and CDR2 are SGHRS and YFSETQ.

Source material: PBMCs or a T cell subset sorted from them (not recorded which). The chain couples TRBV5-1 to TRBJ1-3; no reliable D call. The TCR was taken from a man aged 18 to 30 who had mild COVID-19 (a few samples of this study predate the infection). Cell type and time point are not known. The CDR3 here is CASSLNGDRSSGNTIYF. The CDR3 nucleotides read TGCGCCAGCAGCTTGAATGGGGATCGCAGCTCTGGAAACACCATATATTTT.